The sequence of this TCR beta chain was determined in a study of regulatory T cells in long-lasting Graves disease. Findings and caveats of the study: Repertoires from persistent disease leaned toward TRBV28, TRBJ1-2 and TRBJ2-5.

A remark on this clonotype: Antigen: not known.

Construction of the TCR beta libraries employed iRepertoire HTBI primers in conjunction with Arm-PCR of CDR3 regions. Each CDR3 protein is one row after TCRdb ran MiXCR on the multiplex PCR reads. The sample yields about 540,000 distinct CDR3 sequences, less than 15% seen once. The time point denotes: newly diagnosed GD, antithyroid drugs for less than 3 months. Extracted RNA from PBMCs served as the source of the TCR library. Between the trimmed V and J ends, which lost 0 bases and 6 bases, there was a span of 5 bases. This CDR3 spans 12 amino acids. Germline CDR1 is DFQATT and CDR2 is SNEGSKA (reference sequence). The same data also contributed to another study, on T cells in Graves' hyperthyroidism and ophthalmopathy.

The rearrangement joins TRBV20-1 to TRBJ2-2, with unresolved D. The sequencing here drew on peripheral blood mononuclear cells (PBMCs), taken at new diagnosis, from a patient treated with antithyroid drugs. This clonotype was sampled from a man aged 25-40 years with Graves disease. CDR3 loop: CSARDNPGELFF. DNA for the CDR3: TGCAGTGCTAGAGATAACCCCGGGGAGCTGTTTTTT.